Listed below are T cell receptor beta chains from one sample, sequenced in a study of blood T cell repertoires in COVID-19. Using immunoSEQ multiplex PCR, the repertoire was profiled, and TCRdb retains in-frame clones only, with some absent. The table lists around 29,000 clones, 80% to 90% of them singletons. Sequencing was performed on peripheral blood. The origin of the receptors is a woman of 80 years or more with COVID-19, enrolled during active disease. The CDR3 runs from the conserved cysteine through the conserved F or W. D genes are given only for firm matches. Clone size is stated in some rows and not others, as once, few, many or a class when expanded.

d_gene | v_gene | abundance | CDR3aa
TRBD1 | TRBV5-6 | . | CASSPRGRGTEAFF
. | TRBV5-6 | . | CASSLRQGKEAFF
. | TRBV29-1 | . | CSAHHSLNGEQFF
. | TRBV10-1 | . | CASSEEGVKGVEQFF
. | TRBV6-1 | . | CASSEASRNQPQHF
. | TRBV7-2 | . | CARDSRSYEQYF
. | TRBV6-6 | . | CASSRVKETQYF
. | TRBV20-1 | . | CSASRGMRYNEQFF
. | TRBV11-2 | . | CASSLLWQNTEAFF
. | TRBV19 | once | CASSVRGVTGELFF
. | TRBV19 | once | CASSARRGMGGYTF
. | TRBV19 | . | CASSIGQGSNQPQHF
. | TRBV6-5 | . | CASSPRVTNEKLFF
TRBD2 | TRBV3-1/TRBV3-2 | . | CASSQDRLGGGVYEQFF
. | TRBV11-3 | once | CASSLTRNTEAFF
. | TRBV3-1/TRBV3-2 | . | CASSQLPQRYNEQFF